A selection of T cell receptor beta chains follows, all from one sample in a study of T cells in Graves' hyperthyroidism and ophthalmopathy. TCRdb itself ran the multiplex PCR reads through MiXCR, one entry per CDR3 protein. The sample lists hundreds of thousands of distinct CDR3 sequences; around 15% were seen once. What was sequenced was blood. These receptors came from a man in his fifties with Graves' ophthalmopathy. Each CDR3 is given with its conserved first and last residue. The D gene is left open where the match is weak. Clone size is not always given. Where it is, it says once, few, many or a class for expanded clones.

cdr3_aa cdr3_nt cdr3_length clone_size v_call d_call j_call
CASSQENQGNEKLFF TGTGCCAGCAGCCAAGAGAACCAGGGGAATGAAAAACTGTTTTTT 15 many TRBV14 . TRBJ1-4
CAWSVLDTGELFF TGTGCCTGGAGTGTACTTGACACCGGGGAGCTGTTTTTT 13 few TRBV30 . TRBJ2-2
CASSTGPSNQPQHF TGTGCCAGCAGTACAGGGCCTAGCAATCAGCCCCAGCATTTT 14 many TRBV6-2/TRBV6-3 . TRBJ1-5
CAWSAEANEQFF TGTGCCTGGAGTGCCGAGGCAAATGAGCAGTTCTTC 12 . TRBV30 . TRBJ2-1
CASTFTAEQETQYF TGTGCCAGCACCTTCACAGCAGAGCAAGAGACCCAGTACTTC 14 few TRBV9 . TRBJ2-5
CASSAGGHSASSYEQYF TGCGCCAGCAGTGCGGGGGGGCACAGCGCTTCTTCCTACGAGCAGTACTTC 17 . TRBV10-2 TRBD2 TRBJ2-7
CASRSIAGGTYEQYF TGTGCCAGCAGGTCTATAGCGGGAGGCACCTACGAGCAGTACTTC 15 . TRBV27 TRBD2 TRBJ2-7
CSARKTSGIYNEQFF TGCAGTGCTAGGAAGACTAGCGGGATCTACAATGAGCAGTTCTTC 15 . TRBV20-1 TRBD2 TRBJ2-1
CASSQGVGVSKNEQFF TGTGCCAGCAGCCAAGGAGTTGGGGTTTCCAAAAATGAGCAGTTCTTC 16 few TRBV14 . TRBJ2-1
CASSLSGQANTEAFF TGTGCCAGCAGTTTATCGGGACAGGCGAACACTGAAGCTTTCTTT 15 few TRBV27 TRBD1 TRBJ1-1
CASNKGTGGDGETQYF TGTGCCAGCAACAAAGGGACAGGGGGGGACGGAGAGACCCAGTACTTC 16 . TRBV3-1 TRBD1 TRBJ2-5